Here is one T cell receptor (beta chain) with its context. What it recognizes is unknown. The data derive from a study of T cell responses to AZD1222 COVID-19 vaccine. Notes on the study in general: The peak T cell response came first, and repertoires were sampled only after it. Females outnumbered males among donors, who were mostly white British; clonal diversity was possibly underestimated. Two doses of AZD1222 preceded a rise in Spike-specific TCR breadth and depth.

Germline V gene sequence: CDR1 KGHDR, CDR2 SFDVKD. Germline trimming cut 4 bases from V and 10 bases from J; bases unmatched to any gene: 10. This CDR3 spans 14 amino acids. Analyses pooled second doses at about 4 or about 12 weeks. The protocol was immunoSEQ multiplex PCR, while the TCRdb copy is restricted to in-frame clones and leaves out a portion. The sample includes about 150,000 clones, more than 70% of them seen just once. Material: peripheral blood, obtained 28 days after the second AZD1222 dose. V and J are TRBV24-1 and TRBJ1-1, with 8 bases lining up with TRBD1. The origin of this receptor is an adult who received the AZD1222 COVID-19 vaccine. The CDR3 protein is CATSDKQGVNGAFF. The CDR3 nucleotides read TGTGCCACCAGTGACAAACAGGGGGTCAATGGAGCTTTCTTT.